Here is one T cell receptor (beta chain) with its context. Its cognate antigen has yet to be identified. The input lacks base qualities; no much larger clone sits a single base away. This specimen belongs to a study of T cells in Graves' hyperthyroidism and ophthalmopathy (dated by TCRdb to about 2019). A note on the overall study: Peripheral blood was sampled at the time of initial diagnosis, prior to any treatment. A discovery cohort of roughly 100 patients, 43 with Graves' ophthalmopathy and 57 with stable Graves' hyperthyroidism, was used to find distinguishing TCR V-J signatures. An independent validation cohort of fewer than 20 hyperthyroidism patients and 17 patients who later progressed to ophthalmopathy tested prospective prediction of ophthalmopathy. The approximately 98 discovery patients were randomly divided into training and test sets at a 7:3 ratio. Thyroid tissue and blood T-cell repertoires from six Graves' hyperthyroidism patients were also compared in the study. Once sampling was done, hyperthyroidism patients were given methimazole at a starting dose of 30 mg daily, whereas ophthalmopathy patients were given high-dose intravenous methylprednisolone. The paper reports TCR Vbeta CDR3 sequencing of roughly 140 peripheral blood samples: approximately 41 ophthalmopathy, 75 to 80 hyperthyroidism and approximately 17 progressor patients. Paper-wide results and their limitations: A 13 V-J signature model separated ophthalmopathy from stable hyperthyroidism, with approximately 87% sensitivity and 81.08% specificity in cross-validation and 80%/75% in testing. In validation, the model predicted progression to ophthalmopathy a median of about 6.8 months before onset, with over 60% sensitivity and nearly 75% specificity. Blood samples also contained most of the expanded thyroid clonotypes (frequency above 0.001), which suggests that blood repertoires may reflect thyroid immune responses. Sample size was not statistically predetermined, and blinding of investigators to group allocation was not performed.

A patient counted as having stable Graves' hyperthyroidism if no progression to ophthalmopathy occurred over 18 months of follow-up. Hyperthyroidism patients were aged 18 to 65 years and newly diagnosed, with disease duration of less than 2 months. Any patient with an uncontrolled infection, another autoimmune disease, pregnancy or lactation was excluded. Clinical symptoms, serum thyroxine and TRAb, thyroid ultrasound, and orbital computed tomography formed the basis for the diagnoses. Ficoll-Paque density gradient centrifugation was used to isolate PBMCs from approximately 11 ml of fresh peripheral blood. Trizol reagent was used to extract total RNA, and RNA quality was then checked on an Agilent 2100 Bioanalyzer. The TCR beta CDR3 regions were amplified from the RNA transcripts. A first-round RT-PCR of the TCR CDR3 used the HTBI primer set with the Qiagen OneStep RT-PCR kit. Libraries were constructed in a second round of multiplex PCR, after which size selection and purification were carried out. The libraries were sequenced on an Illumina HiSeq2000 using paired-end 100 bp reads. Turning to the authors' computational methods: SOAPnuke was used to process the raw data, with reads discarded if the reads contained adapters or uncalled bases, had a mean Phred below 15, or lacked an exact constant-primer or identifier match. COPE v1.2.5 was used to merge high-quality paired reads, and clonotypes were defined as unique nucleotide sequences. Clonotypes were aligned to IMGT TRBV, TRBD and TRBJ reference segments using MiTCR v1.1. The analysis included only V-J combinations with a frequency above 0.0001, which together covered 99% to 99.2% of the repertoires. A TCS score was defined as the ratio between F50 (clonal expansion) and ExV (chaos), using BLOSUM62-based TCRdist between CDR3 peptides within each V-J. Welch's t-statistics and random forest reduced roughly 540 V-J features to roughly 13, which were used in a naive Bayes classifier (R e1071). TCRdb ran its own pipeline on the public reads, namely fastp trimming at Q25 and MiXCR clone calling, and kept in-frame beta chains. Every CDR3 protein is listed once, alongside the most common genes and DNA of its rows. These V and J calls are TCRdb output, not the study's own analysis. Within this sample are 300,000 or so distinct CDR3 sequences, with roughly 17% of them counted one time only. The ten biggest clones cover around a third of the sample.

This clonotype originated in a man between 25 and 39 years old with Graves' hyperthyroidism. Sequencing input: blood.

The CDR3 region reads CATSGVGASYNEQFF. The nucleotides are TGTGCCACTTCGGGGGTGGGGGCCTCCTACAATGAGCAGTTCTTC. The sequence is built from TRBV19 and TRBJ2-1, with the D call perhaps TRBD1 or TRBD2, each one matching 6 bases. Measured from the cysteine to the phenylalanine, the CDR3 is 15 residues long. Kept here is only the CDR3 DNA, which spans 45 bases and is read in frame from base 1. From the germline V gene (reference sequence), CDR1 is LNHDA and CDR2 is SQIVND. The junction shows trimming of 10 bases on V and 0 bases on J, plus 16 bases between the germline ends. Reference TRBV19 and TRBJ2-1 genes cover what lies past the CDR3, so the full variable domain is DGGITQSPKYLFRKEGQNVTLSCEQNLNHDAMYWYRQDPGQGLRLIYYSQIVNDFQKGDIAEGYSVSREKKESFPLTVTSAQKNPTAFYLCATSGVGASYNEQFFGPGTRLTVL.